This T cell receptor (beta chain) originates from a study of cytomegalovirus exposure and HLA in healthy donors. Study observations and caveats: Fewer N-insertions (relative to the roughly 670-donor mean) were reportedly seen in an Asian-associated ancestry cluster in a later analysis. Earlier analysis looked at TCR beta V segments, and most were productive about 87% or about 30% of the time. TCR beta sequences numbering about 17,000 were associated with HLA alleles at 0.05 false discovery rate in a later analysis. A missense variant in DCLRE1C was later tied to TCR beta V- and J-gene trimming.

Germline V gives CDR1 MNHEY, CDR2 SVGAGI. The CDR3 length is 14 residues. Trimming removed 5 bases from V and 1 base from J; junction bases left unmatched: 2. To note about this clone: The antigen is not known.

The PCR used 60 Vbeta and 13 Jbeta primers. Data came from immunoSEQ multiplex PCR; TCRdb stores just in-frame clones and leaves some out. The repertoire holds approximately 150,000 clones, with more than 65% as singletons. The sample comprised PBMCs. This chain uses TRBV6-5 with TRBJ1-1; 9 bases map to TRBD1. The sequence was obtained from a woman aged 40 to 50 in good health and CMV-seropositive. CDR3 loop: CASSGGQGNTEAFF. CDR3 nucleotide sequence: TGTGCCAGCAGTGGGGGACAGGGGAACACTGAAGCTTTCTTT.